The sample holds a few counts of the clone carrying this TCR beta chain. The TCRbeta library incorporated unique molecular identifiers. In TCRdb, the PCR reads were re-called with MiXCR into one record per CDR3 protein. The sample lists about 610,000 distinct CDR3 sequences, 8% to 11% occurring once. This entry is derived from a study of T-cell reconstitution after alpha-beta-depleted transplantation in children. The CDR3 runs 16 residues. Germline CDR1 reads LNHNV; CDR2 reads YYDKDF (reference sequence). Trimming pared 3 bases from V and 0 bases from J, leaving 11 bases between. The origin of this receptor is a human donor who donated a stem cell graft to a child with acute myeloid leukemia. Sample: PBMCs from the stem cell graft donor, taken from the stem cell graft. The gene calls are TRBV15 and TRBJ2-2, with a weak D call TRBD2 (6 bases). This CDR3 reads CATSSWRDANTGELFF. CDR3 nucleotide sequence: TGTGCCACCAGCAGTTGGCGGGATGCGAACACCGGGGAGCTGTTTTTT.